This TCR beta chain was obtained from a study of blood T cells in healthy people across ages. Points from the study as a whole: Observed TCR beta diversity per million T cells went down as age went up. This fall followed a roughly linear course with age.

This clonotype appeared a few times. Its antigen is not known. A second PCR, run for about 7 to 11 cycles, used a sample-barcoded 5' primer plus a J-beta primer mix. Tagging of each cDNA molecule was performed by a template-switch adaptor with 12 random nucleotides. TCRdb re-called the 5' RACE reads with MiXCR, one entry per CDR3 protein. The table records hundreds of thousands of distinct CDR3 sequences, approximately 31% of them present only once. The CDR3 is 16 residues long. CDR1 is MNHNS, CDR2 SASEGT, per germline. Trimming took off 10 bases at V and 0 bases at J, with 19 bases between the two ends.

Sequenced: blood. This clonotype was obtained from a woman older than 75 in good health. This sequence joins TRBV6-1 and TRBJ2-1; D is tentatively TRBD1 or TRBD2 (6 bases each). As DNA, the CDR3 is TGTGCCACCAAAGGCCTCGGGGGCGTCTCCTACAATGAGCAGTTCTTC. Residues: CATKGLGGVSYNEQFF.